These T cell receptor beta chains were read from a single sample in a study of molecular identifiers for immune sequencing clone quantification. MiXCR, run by TCRdb on the PCR reads, gives a single entry per CDR3 protein. The data show 97,000 or so distinct CDR3 sequences, with less than 35% seen just once and 9% to 10% held by the top ten. Sequenced input: naive CD8+ T cells from blood, with Jurkat cell RNA spiked in. The receptor set was obtained from a human donor in good health. Some libraries in this study had Jurkat cell RNA spiked in. The CDR3 runs from the conserved cysteine through the conserved F or W. A D gene is named only where the DNA matches it firmly. Clone size appears in some rows only: once, few, many, or a class for an expanded clone.

d_call: .
cdr3_length: 16
v_call: TRBV28
clone_size: .
j_call: TRBJ2-4
cdr3_nt: TGTGCCAGCAGTTTACTCGGACAACTAGCCAAAATCATTCAGTACTTC
cdr3_aa: CASSLLGQLAKIIQYF

d_call: .
cdr3_length: 14
v_call: TRBV6-5
clone_size: few
j_call: TRBJ2-3
cdr3_nt: TGTGCCAGCAGTTACCGGGACTCCACAGATACGCAGTATTTT
cdr3_aa: CASSYRDSTDTQYF

d_call: .
cdr3_length: 15
v_call: TRBV11-2
clone_size: .
j_call: TRBJ2-1
cdr3_nt: TGTACCAGCAGCTTAGAATTCTCCCCCTACAATGAGCAGTTCTTC
cdr3_aa: CTSSLEFSPYNEQFF

d_call: .
cdr3_length: 15
v_call: TRBV19
clone_size: .
j_call: TRBJ2-2
cdr3_nt: TGTGCCAGTAGGTCGGTAGAAATGAACCCCGGGGAGCTGTTTTTT
cdr3_aa: CASRSVEMNPGELFF

d_call: .
cdr3_length: 13
v_call: TRBV28
clone_size: few
j_call: TRBJ1-1
cdr3_nt: TGTGCCAGCAGTTTAAGAGAGAACACTGAAGCTTTCTTT
cdr3_aa: CASSLRENTEAFF

d_call: .
cdr3_length: 16
v_call: TRBV24-1
clone_size: once
j_call: TRBJ1-2
cdr3_nt: TGTGCCACCAGTGCCCCACAGGGCGGTAAGGACTATGGCTACACCTTC
cdr3_aa: CATSAPQGGKDYGYTF

d_call: .
cdr3_length: 15
v_call: TRBV4-2
clone_size: many
j_call: TRBJ2-5
cdr3_nt: TGTGCCAGCAGCCAAGACCCCGTCGCCGCGGAGACCCAGTACTTC
cdr3_aa: CASSQDPVAAETQYF

d_call: .
cdr3_length: 13
v_call: TRBV20-1
clone_size: .
j_call: TRBJ1-1
cdr3_nt: TGCAGTGCTATGAGGGTATATGACACTGAAGCTTTCTTT
cdr3_aa: CSAMRVYDTEAFF

d_call: .
cdr3_length: 10
v_call: TRBV28
clone_size: .
j_call: TRBJ2-7
cdr3_nt: TGTGCCAGCAGTTACGACGAGCAGTACTTC
cdr3_aa: CASSYDEQYF

d_call: .
cdr3_length: 12
v_call: TRBV7-2
clone_size: many
j_call: TRBJ1-1
cdr3_nt: TGTGCCAGCAGCTCCCGGTGGACTGAAGCTTTCTTT
cdr3_aa: CASSSRWTEAFF

d_call: TRBD2
cdr3_length: 14
v_call: TRBV27
clone_size: once
j_call: TRBJ2-5
cdr3_nt: TGTGCCAGCAGTTTCACCGCAGGGAGGGAGCCCCAGTACTTC
cdr3_aa: CASSFTAGREPQYF

d_call: .
cdr3_length: 16
v_call: TRBV19
clone_size: .
j_call: TRBJ1-5
cdr3_nt: TGTGCCAGTAGTATATGGGCAGGGGACAGCAATCAGCCCCAGCATTTT
cdr3_aa: CASSIWAGDSNQPQHF

d_call: TRBD1
cdr3_length: 15
v_call: TRBV19
clone_size: .
j_call: TRBJ1-2
cdr3_nt: TGTGCCAGTAGTCCGTTAGACAGGGGATACTATGGCTACACCTTC
cdr3_aa: CASSPLDRGYYGYTF

d_call: .
cdr3_length: 15
v_call: TRBV6-1
clone_size: .
j_call: TRBJ1-1
cdr3_nt: TGTGCCAGCAGTGAAGAGCCACAATTGAACACTGAAGCTTTCTTT
cdr3_aa: CASSEEPQLNTEAFF